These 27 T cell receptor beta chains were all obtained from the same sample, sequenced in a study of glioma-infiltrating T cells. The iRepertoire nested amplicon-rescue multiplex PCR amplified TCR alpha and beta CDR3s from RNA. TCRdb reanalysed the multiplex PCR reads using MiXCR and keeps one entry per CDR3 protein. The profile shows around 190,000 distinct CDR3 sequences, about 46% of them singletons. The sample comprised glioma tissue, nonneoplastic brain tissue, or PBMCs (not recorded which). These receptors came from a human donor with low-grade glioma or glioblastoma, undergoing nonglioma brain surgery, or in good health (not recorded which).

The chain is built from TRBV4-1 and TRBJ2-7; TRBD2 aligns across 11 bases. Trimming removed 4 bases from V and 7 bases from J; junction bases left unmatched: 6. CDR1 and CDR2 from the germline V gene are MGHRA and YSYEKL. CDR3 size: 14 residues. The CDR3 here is CASSRTSGRVEQYF. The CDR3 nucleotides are TGCGCCAGCAGCCGCACTAGCGGGAGAGTTGAGCAGTACTTC.

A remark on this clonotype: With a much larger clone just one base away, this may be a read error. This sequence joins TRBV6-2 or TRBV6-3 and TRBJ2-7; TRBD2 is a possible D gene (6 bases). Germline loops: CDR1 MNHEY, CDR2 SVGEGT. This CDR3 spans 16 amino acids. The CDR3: CASSSGLSERQHEKYF. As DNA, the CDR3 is TGTGCCAGCAGTTCGGGACTCAGTGAGAGGCAGCACGAGAAGTACTTC.

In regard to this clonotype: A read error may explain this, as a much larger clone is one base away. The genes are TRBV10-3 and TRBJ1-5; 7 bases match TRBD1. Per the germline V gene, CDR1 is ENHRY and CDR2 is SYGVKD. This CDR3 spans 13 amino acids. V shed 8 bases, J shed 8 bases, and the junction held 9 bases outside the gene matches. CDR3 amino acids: CAIGGGVDKPQHF. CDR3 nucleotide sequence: TGTGCCATCGGAGGGGGCGTAGATAAGCCCCAGCATTTT.

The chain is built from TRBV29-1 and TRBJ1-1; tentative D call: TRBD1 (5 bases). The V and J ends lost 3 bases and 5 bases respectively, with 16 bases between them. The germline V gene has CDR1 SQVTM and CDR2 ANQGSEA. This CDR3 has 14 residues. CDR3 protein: CSVDITGRKTEAFF. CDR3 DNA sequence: TGCAGCGTTGATATAACGGGGCGGAAGACTGAAGCTTTCTTT.

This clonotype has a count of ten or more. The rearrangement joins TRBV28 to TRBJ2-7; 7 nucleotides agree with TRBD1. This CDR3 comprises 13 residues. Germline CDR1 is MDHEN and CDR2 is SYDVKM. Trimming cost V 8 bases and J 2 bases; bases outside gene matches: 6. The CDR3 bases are TGTGCCAGCGAAAGGCAGGGGGCCTACGAGCAGTACTTC. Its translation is CASERQGAYEQYF.

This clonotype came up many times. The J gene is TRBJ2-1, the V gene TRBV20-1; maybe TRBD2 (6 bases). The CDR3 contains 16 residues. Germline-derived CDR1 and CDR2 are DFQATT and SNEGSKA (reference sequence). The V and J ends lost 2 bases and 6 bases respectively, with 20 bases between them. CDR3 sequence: CSARSRAGLLSNEQFF. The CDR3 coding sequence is TGCAGTGCTAGATCCCGGGCGGGATTGTTGTCCAATGAGCAGTTCTTC.

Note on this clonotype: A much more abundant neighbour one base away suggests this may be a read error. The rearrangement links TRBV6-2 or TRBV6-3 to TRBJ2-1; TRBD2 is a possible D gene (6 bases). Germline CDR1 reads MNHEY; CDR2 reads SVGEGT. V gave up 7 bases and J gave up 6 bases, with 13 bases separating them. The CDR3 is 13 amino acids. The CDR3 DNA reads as TGTGCCAGCAATGCCGGGACTTTCAATGAGCAGTTCTTC. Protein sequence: CASNAGTFNEQFF.

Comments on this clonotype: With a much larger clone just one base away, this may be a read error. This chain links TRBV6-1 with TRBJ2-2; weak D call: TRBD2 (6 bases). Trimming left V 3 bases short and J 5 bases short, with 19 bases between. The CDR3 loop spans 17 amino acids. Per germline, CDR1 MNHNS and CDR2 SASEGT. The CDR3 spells CASSDVTRGRGTGELFF. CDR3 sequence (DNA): TGTGCCAGCAGTGATGTGACTAGAGGGAGAGGGACCGGGGAGCTGTTTTTT.

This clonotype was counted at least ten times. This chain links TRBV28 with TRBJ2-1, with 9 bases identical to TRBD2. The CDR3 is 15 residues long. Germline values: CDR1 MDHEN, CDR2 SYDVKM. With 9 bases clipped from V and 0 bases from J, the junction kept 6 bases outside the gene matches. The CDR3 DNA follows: TGTGCCAGAACTCGGACTAGCGTCTCCTACAATGAGCAGTTCTTC. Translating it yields CARTRTSVSYNEQFF.

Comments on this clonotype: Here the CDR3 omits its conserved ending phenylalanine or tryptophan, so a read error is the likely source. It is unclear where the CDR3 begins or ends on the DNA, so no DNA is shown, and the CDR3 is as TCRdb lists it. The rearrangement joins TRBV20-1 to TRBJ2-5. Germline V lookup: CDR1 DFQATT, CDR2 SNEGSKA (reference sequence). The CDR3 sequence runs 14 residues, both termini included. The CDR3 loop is CSAIHSVGLETEYS.

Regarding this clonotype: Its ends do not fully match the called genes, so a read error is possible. The CDR3 nucleotides are TGCGCCAGCGGCTTGGGGGGGGGCAATCAGCCCCAGCATTTT. Translation: CASGLGGGNQPQHF. V is TRBV5-1 and J is TRBJ1-5, with a weak D call TRBD1 (5 bases). The germline CDR1 and CDR2 sequences are SGHRS and YFSETQ. The CDR3 spans 14 residues.

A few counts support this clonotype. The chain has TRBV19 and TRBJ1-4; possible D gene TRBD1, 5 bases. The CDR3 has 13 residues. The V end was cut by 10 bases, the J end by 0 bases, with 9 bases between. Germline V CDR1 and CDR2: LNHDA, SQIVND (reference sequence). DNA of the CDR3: TGTGCCACCACAGGAGCAACTAATGAAAAACTGTTTTTT. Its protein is CATTGATNEKLFF. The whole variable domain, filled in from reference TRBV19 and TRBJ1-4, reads DGGITQSPKYLFRKEGQNVTLSCEQNLNHDAMYWYRQDPGQGLRLIYYSQIVNDFQKGDIAEGYSVSREKKESFPLTVTSAQKNPTAFYLCATTGATNEKLFFGSGTQLSVL.

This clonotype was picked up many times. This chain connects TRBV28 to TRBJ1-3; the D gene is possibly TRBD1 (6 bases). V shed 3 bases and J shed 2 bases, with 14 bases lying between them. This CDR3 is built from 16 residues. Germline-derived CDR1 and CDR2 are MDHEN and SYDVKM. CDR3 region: CASSFAERGTGNTIYF. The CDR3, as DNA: TGTGCCAGCAGTTTTGCGGAAAGGGGGACTGGAAACACCATATATTTT.

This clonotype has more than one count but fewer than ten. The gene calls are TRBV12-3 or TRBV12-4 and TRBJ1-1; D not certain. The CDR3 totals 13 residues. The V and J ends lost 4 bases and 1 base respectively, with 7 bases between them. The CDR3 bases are TGTGCCAGCAGTTCCATGGCGAACACTGAAGCTTTCTTT. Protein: CASSSMANTEAFF.

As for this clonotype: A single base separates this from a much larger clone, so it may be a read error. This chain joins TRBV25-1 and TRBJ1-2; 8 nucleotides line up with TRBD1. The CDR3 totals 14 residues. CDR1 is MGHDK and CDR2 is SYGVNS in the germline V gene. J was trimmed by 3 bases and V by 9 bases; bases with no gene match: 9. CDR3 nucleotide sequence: TGTGCCAGAAGCCAAGACAGGGGAGACTATGGCTACACCTTC. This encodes CARSQDRGDYGYTF.

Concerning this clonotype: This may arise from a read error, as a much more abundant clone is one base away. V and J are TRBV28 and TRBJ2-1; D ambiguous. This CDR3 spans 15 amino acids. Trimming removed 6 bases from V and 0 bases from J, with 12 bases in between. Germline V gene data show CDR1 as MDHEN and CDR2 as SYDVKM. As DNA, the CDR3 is TGTGCCAGCAGAGGTGCGAGGAGCTCCTACAATGAGCAGTTCTTC. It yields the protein CASRGARSSYNEQFF.

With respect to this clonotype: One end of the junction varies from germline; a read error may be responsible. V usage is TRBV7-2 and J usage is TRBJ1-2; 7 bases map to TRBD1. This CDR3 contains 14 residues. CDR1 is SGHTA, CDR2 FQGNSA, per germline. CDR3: CARSLLTGISGYTF. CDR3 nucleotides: TGTGCCAGAAGCTTACTGACAGGGATAAGTGGCTACACCTTC.

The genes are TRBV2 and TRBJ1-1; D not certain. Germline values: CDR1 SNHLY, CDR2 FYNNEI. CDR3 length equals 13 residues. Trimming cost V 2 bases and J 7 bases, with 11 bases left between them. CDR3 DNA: TGTGCCAGCAGTGAATATGGAGACAATGAAGCTTTCTTT. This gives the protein CASSEYGDNEAFF.

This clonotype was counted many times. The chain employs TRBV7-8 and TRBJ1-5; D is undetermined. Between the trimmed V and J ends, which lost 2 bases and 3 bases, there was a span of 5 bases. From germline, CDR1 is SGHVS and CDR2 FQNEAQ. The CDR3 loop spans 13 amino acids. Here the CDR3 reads CASSLSVNQPQHF. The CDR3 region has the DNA TGTGCCAGCAGCTTATCCGTCAATCAGCCCCAGCATTTT.

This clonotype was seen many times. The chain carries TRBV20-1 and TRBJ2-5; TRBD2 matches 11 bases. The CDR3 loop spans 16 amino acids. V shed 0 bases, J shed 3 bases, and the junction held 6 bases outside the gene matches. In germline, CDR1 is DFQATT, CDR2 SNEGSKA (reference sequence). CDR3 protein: CSARDRAGLAEETQYF. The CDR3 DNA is TGCAGTGCTAGAGATCGGGCGGGACTAGCGGAAGAGACCCAGTACTTC.

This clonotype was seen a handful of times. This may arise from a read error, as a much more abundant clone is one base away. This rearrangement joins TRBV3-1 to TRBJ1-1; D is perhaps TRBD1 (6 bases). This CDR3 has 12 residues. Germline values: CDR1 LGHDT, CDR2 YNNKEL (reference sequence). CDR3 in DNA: TGTGCCAGAAGCCCTAGGACAGAGGAAGCTTTCTTT. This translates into CARSPRTEEAFF.

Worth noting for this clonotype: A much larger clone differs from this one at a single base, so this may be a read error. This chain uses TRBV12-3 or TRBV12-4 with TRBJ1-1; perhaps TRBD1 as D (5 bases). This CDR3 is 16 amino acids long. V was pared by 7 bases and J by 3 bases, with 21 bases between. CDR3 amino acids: CASTSLDKGSDTEAFF. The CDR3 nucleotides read TGTGCCAGCACCTCCCTTGACAAGGGGTCGGACACTGAAGCTTTCTTT.

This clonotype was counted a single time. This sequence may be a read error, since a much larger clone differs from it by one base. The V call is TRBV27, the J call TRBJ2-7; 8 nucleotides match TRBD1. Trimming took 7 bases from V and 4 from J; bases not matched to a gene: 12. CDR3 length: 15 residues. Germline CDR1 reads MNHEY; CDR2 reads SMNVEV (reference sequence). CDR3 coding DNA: TGTGCCAGCACCCCTCAAGGGACAGGAGAATACGAGCAGTACTTC. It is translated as CASTPQGTGEYEQYF.

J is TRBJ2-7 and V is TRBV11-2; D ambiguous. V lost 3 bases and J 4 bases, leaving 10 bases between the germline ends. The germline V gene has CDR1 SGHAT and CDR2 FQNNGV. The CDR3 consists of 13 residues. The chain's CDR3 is CASSFGVSYEQYF. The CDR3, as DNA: TGTGCCAGCAGCTTTGGAGTTTCGTACGAGCAGTACTTC.

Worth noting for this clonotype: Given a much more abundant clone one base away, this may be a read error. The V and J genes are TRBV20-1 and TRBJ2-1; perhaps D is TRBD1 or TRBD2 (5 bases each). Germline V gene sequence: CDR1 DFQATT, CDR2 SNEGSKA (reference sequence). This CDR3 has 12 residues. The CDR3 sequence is CSAGSGLHEQFF. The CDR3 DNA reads TGCAGCGCCGGCTCGGGGCTCCATGAGCAGTTCTTC.

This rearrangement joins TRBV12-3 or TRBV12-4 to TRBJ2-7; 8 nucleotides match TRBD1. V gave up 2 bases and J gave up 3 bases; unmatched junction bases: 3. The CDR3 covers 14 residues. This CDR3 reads CASSLSTGGYEQYF. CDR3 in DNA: TGTGCCAGCAGTTTATCCACAGGGGGCTACGAGCAGTACTTC.

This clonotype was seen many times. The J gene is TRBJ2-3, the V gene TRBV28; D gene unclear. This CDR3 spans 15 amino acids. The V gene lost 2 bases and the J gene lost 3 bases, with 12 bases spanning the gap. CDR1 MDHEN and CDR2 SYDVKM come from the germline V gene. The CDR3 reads CASSLGLGSTDTQYF. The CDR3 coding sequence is TGTGCCAGCAGTTTAGGGCTAGGTAGTACAGATACGCAGTATTTT.